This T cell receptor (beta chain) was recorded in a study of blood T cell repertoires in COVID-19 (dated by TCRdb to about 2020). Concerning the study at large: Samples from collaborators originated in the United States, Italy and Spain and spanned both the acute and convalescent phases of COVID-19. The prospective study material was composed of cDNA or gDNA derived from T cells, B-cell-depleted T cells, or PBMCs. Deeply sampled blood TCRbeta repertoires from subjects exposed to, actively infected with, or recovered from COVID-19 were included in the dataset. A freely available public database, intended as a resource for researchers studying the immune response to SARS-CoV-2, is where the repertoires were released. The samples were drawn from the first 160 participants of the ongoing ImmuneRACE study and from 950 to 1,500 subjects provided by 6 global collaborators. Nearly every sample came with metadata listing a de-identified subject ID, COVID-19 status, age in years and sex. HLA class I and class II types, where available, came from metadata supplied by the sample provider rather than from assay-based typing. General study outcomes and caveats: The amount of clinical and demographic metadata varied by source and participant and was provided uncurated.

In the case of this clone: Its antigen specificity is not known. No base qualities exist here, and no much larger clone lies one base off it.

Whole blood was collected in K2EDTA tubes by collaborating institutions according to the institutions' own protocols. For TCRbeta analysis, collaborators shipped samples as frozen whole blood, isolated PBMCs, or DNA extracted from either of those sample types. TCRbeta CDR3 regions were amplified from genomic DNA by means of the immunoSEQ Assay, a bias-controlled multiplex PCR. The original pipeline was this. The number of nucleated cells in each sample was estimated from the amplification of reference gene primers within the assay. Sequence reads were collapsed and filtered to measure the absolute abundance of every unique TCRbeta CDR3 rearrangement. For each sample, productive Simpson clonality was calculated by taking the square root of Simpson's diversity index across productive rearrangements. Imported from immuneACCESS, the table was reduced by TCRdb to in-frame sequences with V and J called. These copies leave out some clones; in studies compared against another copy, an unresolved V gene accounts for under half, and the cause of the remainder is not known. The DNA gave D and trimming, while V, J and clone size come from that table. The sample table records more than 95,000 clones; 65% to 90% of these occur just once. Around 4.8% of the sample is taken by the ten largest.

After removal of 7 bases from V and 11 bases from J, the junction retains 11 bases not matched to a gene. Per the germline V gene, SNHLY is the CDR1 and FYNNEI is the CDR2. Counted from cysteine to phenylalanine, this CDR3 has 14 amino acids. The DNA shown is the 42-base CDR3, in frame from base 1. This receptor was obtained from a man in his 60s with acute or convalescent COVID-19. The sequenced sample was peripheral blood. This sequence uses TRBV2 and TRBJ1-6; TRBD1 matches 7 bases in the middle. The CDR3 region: CASTPDRVATPLHF. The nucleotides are TGTGCCAGCACCCCCGACAGGGTCGCAACACCCCTCCACTTT. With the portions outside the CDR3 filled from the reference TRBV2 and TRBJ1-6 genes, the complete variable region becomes EPEVTQTPSHQVTQMGQEVILRCVPISNHLYFYWYRQILGQKVEFLVSFYNNEISEKSEIFDDQFSVERPDGSNFTLKIRSTKLEDSAMYFCASTPDRVATPLHFGNGTRLTVT.